These 17 T cell receptor beta chains came from one sample sequenced in a study of blood T cell repertoires in COVID-19. Measured with immunoSEQ multiplex PCR; TCRdb has only the in-frame clones, and not every one. The sample holds roughly 300,000 clones, 80% to 90% seen once. Sample: peripheral blood. The receptors come from a woman in her forties or fifties who had recovered from COVID-19.

This chain uses TRBV7-2 with TRBJ2-3; TRBD2 aligns across 10 bases. Losses at the gene ends were 3 bases for V and 2 bases for J; bases not matched to a gene: 5. In germline, CDR1 is SGHTA, CDR2 FQGNSA. The CDR3 totals 16 residues. The CDR3 loop reads CASSFRSGRATDTQYF. CDR3 DNA: TGTGCCAGCAGCTTTCGGAGCGGGAGGGCCACAGATACGCAGTATTTT.

The rearrangement links TRBV9 to TRBJ1-2; 7 nucleotides match TRBD1. The length of the CDR3 is 14 residues. Losses at the gene ends were 3 bases for V and 4 bases for J; bases not matched to a gene: 6. Germline CDR1 reads SGDLS; CDR2 reads YYNGEE. CDR3 bases: TGTGCCAGCAGCGCAGGGGGATCGGGCTATGGCTACACCTTC. This gives the protein CASSAGGSGYGYTF.

Only one count was recorded for this clone. The chain joins TRBV28 to TRBJ1-4, with D unresolved. V was trimmed by 8 bases and J by 5 bases, leaving 18 bases between them. CDR1 is MDHEN, CDR2 SYDVKM, per germline. The CDR3 loop spans 15 amino acids. The DNA of the CDR3 is TGTGCCAGCCGAGCGGGAGCCTGGGTGAATGAAAAACTGTTTTTT. It codes for CASRAGAWVNEKLFF.

The gene calls are TRBV3-1 (or the pseudogene TRBV3-2) and TRBJ2-1, with 11 positions matching TRBD2. The CDR3 length is 15 residues. V shed 2 bases, J shed 9 bases, and the junction held 6 bases outside the gene matches. Germline V CDR1 and CDR2: LGHDT, YNNKEL (reference sequence). The DNA of the CDR3 is TGTGCCAGCAGCCAAATTAGCGGGAGGGCCAGTGAGCAGTTCTTC. The encoded protein is CASSQISGRASEQFF.

The V call is TRBV15, the J call TRBJ2-7; 7 bases are a match to TRBD1. The V and J ends lost 0 bases and 3 bases, in that order; junction bases with no gene match: 5. The length of the CDR3 is 15 residues. CDR1 LNHNV and CDR2 YYDKDF come from the germline V gene (reference sequence). The CDR3, as DNA: TGTGCCACCAGCAGAGAGTCAGGGGGATACTACGAGCAGTACTTC. This gives the protein CATSRESGGYYEQYF.

The chain has TRBV5-6 and TRBJ1-1; D perhaps matches TRBD1 (5 bases). Germline CDR1 and CDR2: SGHDT and YYEEEE. The CDR3 is 15 residues long. The germline V and J ends were trimmed by 2 bases and 0 bases, with 11 bases remaining between them. CDR3 in DNA: TGTGCCAGCAGCTTCATCGACAGCATGAACACTGAAGCTTTCTTT. Amino acid sequence: CASSFIDSMNTEAFF. The complete variable domain, with remaining parts taken from reference TRBV5-6 and TRBJ1-1, reads DAGVTQSPTHLIKTRGQQVTLRCSPKSGHDTVSWYQQALGQGPQFIFQYYEEEERQRGNFPDRFSGHQFPNYSSELNVNALLLGDSALYLCASSFIDSMNTEAFFGQGTRLTVV.

The V and J genes are TRBV3-1 (or the pseudogene TRBV3-2) and TRBJ2-2; D might be TRBD1 (6 bases). Germline assignment: CDR1 LGHDT and CDR2 YNNKEL (reference sequence). The length of the CDR3 is 15 residues. V gave up 0 bases and J gave up 8 bases, with 13 bases separating them. CDR3 in DNA: TGTGCCAGCAGCCAAGAGGCAGGGGAATTAGGGGAGCTGTTTTTT. Protein product: CASSQEAGELGELFF.

The V call is TRBV28, the J call TRBJ2-1; TRBD2 matches 10 bases. Germline trimming cut 7 bases from V and 7 bases from J; bases unmatched to any gene: 16. CDR1 MDHEN and CDR2 SYDVKM come from the germline V gene. The CDR3 covers 17 residues. CDR3 bases: TGTGCCAGCACCCCCGGGGGCTCTAGCGGGGGTCTGAATGAGCAGTTCTTC. Protein: CASTPGGSSGGLNEQFF.

The V and J genes are TRBV20-1 and TRBJ2-5; TRBD2 matches at 9 bases. The junction had 12 bases not matched to a gene; V was cut back by 3 bases and J by 4 bases. The length of the CDR3 is 16 residues. The germline gives CDR1 DFQATT, CDR2 SNEGSKA (reference sequence). As DNA, the CDR3 is TGCAGTGCTAGTGAGACGCGGGGGGGGCCAGGAGAGACCCAGTACTTC. Amino acids: CSASETRGGPGETQYF.

V gene TRBV7-2 combines with J gene TRBJ1-6; possible D gene TRBD1, 6 bases. Germline CDR1 SGHTA, CDR2 FQGNSA. Deletions cut 5 bases from V and 5 bases from J, with 16 bases between. The CDR3 consists of 16 residues. CDR3 in DNA: TGTGCCAGCAGCCGTCGGGGGGGACACAATAATTCACCCCTCCACTTT. Its protein product is CASSRRGGHNNSPLHF. The whole variable domain, filled in from reference TRBV7-2 and TRBJ1-6, reads GAGVSQSPSNKVTEKGKDVELRCDPISGHTALYWYRQSLGQGLEFLIYFQGNSAPDKSGLPSDRFSAERTGGSVSTLTIQRTQQEDSAVYLCASSRRGGHNNSPLHFGNGTRLTVT.

V gene TRBV9 combines with J gene TRBJ1-1; 7 positions agree with TRBD1. The CDR3 length is 15 residues. V was pared by 4 bases and J by 4 bases, with 10 bases of the junction left unmatched. Germline V gives CDR1 SGDLS, CDR2 YYNGEE. CDR3 nucleotides: TGTGCCAGCAGCTCCGTGGGACAGTTGAGCACTGAAGCTTTCTTT. Amino acid sequence: CASSSVGQLSTEAFF.

This chain joins TRBV6-5 and TRBJ1-4; D may be TRBD1 (6 bases). Per the germline V gene, CDR1 is MNHEY and CDR2 is SVGAGI. The length of the CDR3 is 15 residues. Trimming left V 5 bases short and J 0 bases short, with 10 bases between. CDR3 loop: CASSPRTATNEKLFF. The DNA of the CDR3 is TGTGCCAGCAGTCCCCGGACAGCAACTAATGAAAAACTGTTTTTT.

The genes are TRBV28 and TRBJ2-7; 7 bases line up with TRBD2. Germline V lookup: CDR1 MDHEN, CDR2 SYDVKM. This CDR3 is built from 13 residues. For the CDR3, the DNA is TGTGCTATTCGCCGGGAGGTGCCCTACGAGCAGTACTTC. As protein: CAIRREVPYEQYF.

The chain combines TRBV7-2 with TRBJ2-7; tentative D call: TRBD2 (5 bases). Germline loops: CDR1 SGHTA, CDR2 FQGNSA. V shed 0 bases and J shed 2 bases, with 26 bases lying between them. This CDR3 has 20 residues. CDR3 in amino acids: CASSLAWGAAGSRRTYEQYF. The CDR3 nucleotides read TGTGCCAGCAGCTTAGCGTGGGGAGCGGCGGGTAGCAGACGAACCTACGAGCAGTACTTC.

The chain joins TRBV6-4 to TRBJ2-3; TRBD1 might be the D (5 bases). Trimming removed 4 bases from V and 3 bases from J, with 14 bases in between. The CDR3 totals 15 residues. Germline assignment: CDR1 MRHNA and CDR2 SNTAGT. The CDR3 DNA sequence: TGTGCCAGCAGTGTTGGCCAGACAGATACAGATACGCAGTATTTT. It translates to CASSVGQTDTDTQYF.

The V gene is TRBV7-9, the J gene TRBJ1-3, with no clear D. The CDR3 loop spans 15 amino acids. V shed 4 bases and J shed 4 bases, with 14 bases lying between them. Germline V gene lookup returns CDR1 SEHNR and CDR2 FQNEAQ (reference sequence). The CDR3 DNA reads as TGTGCCAGCAGCTCTAGGGAGTTCGGCGGAAACACCATATATTTT. Its translation is CASSSREFGGNTIYF.

The V call is TRBV6-5, the J call TRBJ1-2; D not certain. CDR3 length: 14 amino acids. In germline, CDR1 is MNHEY, CDR2 SVGAGI. With 2 bases removed from V and 8 bases from J, the gap between germline ends came to 15 bases. The CDR3 loop is CASSYGGPGVGYTF. The CDR3 region has the DNA TGTGCCAGCAGTTACGGCGGACCGGGAGTCGGCTACACCTTC.